This TCR beta chain was found in a study of response to subunit inactivated influenza vaccine (dated 2018 in TCRdb). General notes on the study: To follow how T cells responded to a trivalent subunit inactivated influenza vaccine, the researchers relied on deep quantitative profiling of the T cell receptor repertoire. Beyond this particular receptor, the publication reports: The authors proposed that each seasonal influenza vaccination may bring in only a limited number of new T cells.

The library came from RT-PCR. Sequencing was carried out with an Illumina HiSeq 2500. Starting from the raw public reads, TCRdb applied fastp trimming at Q25, assembled clones with MiXCR and retained in-frame beta chains. Identical CDR3 protein sequences are pooled into one entry, listed with their most common genes and DNA. The sample table holds 800,000 to 1,000,000 distinct CDR3 sequences, of which 21% were seen once. The leading ten clones occupy about a tenth of the sample. This clonotype has just a few counts. The antigen this receptor binds is unknown. The input lacks base qualities; no much larger clone sits a single base away. Sequencing was performed on PBMCs from blood, taken around 5 days after vaccination. The clonotype was recovered from a man aged 45-65 years who received an inactivated influenza vaccine. Donor details come from another sample of the same person, matched by shared clones.

The sequence in DNA is TGTGCCAGCAGCTCCCCCGGACAGCCCTCCTACGAGCAGTACTTC. The encoded protein is CASSSPGQPSYEQYF. The V gene is TRBV28 and the J gene is TRBJ2-7; tentative D gene TRBD1, with 6 bases matching. From its cysteine to its phenylalanine, the CDR3 spans 15 amino acids. This entry keeps only the CDR3 DNA: 45 bases, framed from base 1. The germline V gene sets CDR1 to MDHEN and CDR2 to SYDVKM. The V end loses 6 bases and the J end loses 0 bases, and a stretch of 15 bases separates them.